Following are 6 T cell receptor beta chains from one sample sequenced in a study of cytomegalovirus exposure and HLA in healthy donors. The table came from immunoSEQ multiplex PCR; TCRdb's copy has only in-frame clones and leaves some out. The data hold a few hundred thousand clones, with roughly 90% observed a single time. Material: PBMCs. Receptors were obtained from a woman in her late teens or twenties in good health and CMV-seronegative.

The CDR3 DNA is TGTGCCAGCAGTTTATCAGCGAGCAATCAGCCCCAGCATTTT. Its translation: CASSLSASNQPQHF. The chain recombines TRBV27 with TRBJ1-5; no definite D call. CDR3 size: 14 residues. Germline CDR1 reads MNHEY; CDR2 reads SMNVEV (reference sequence). V was cut by 0 bases and J by 1 base, with 4 bases left in between.

The rearrangement joins TRBV28 to TRBJ1-2; D not certain. Germline V lookup: CDR1 MDHEN, CDR2 SYDVKM. The V gene lost 1 base and the J gene lost 0 bases, with 6 bases spanning the gap. The CDR3 spans 14 residues. CDR3 amino acids: CASSLSGANYGYTF. The CDR3, as DNA: TGTGCCAGCAGTTTATCCGGGGCTAACTATGGCTACACCTTC.

This clone was recorded only once. The chain recombines TRBV18 with TRBJ1-4; the match to TRBD1 covers 7 bases. The CDR3 spans 15 residues. Germline values: CDR1 KGHSH, CDR2 LQKENI. The junction had 6 bases not matched to a gene; V was cut back by 3 bases and J by 5 bases. CDR3 coding DNA: TGTGCCAGCTCACCCCTAATGGGACAGAATGAAAAACTGTTTTTT. This gives the protein CASSPLMGQNEKLFF.

The chain has TRBV5-1 and TRBJ2-5; 7 bases are a match to TRBD2. There are 15 residues in the CDR3. Germline V CDR1 and CDR2: SGHRS, YFSETQ. The V and J ends lost 3 bases and 5 bases, in that order; junction bases with no gene match: 10. The CDR3 DNA reads as TGCGCCAGCAGCTGGGAACTAGCGCCCCAGGAGACCCAGTACTTC. Amino acids: CASSWELAPQETQYF. The full variable domain, rest sourced from reference TRBV5-1 and TRBJ2-5, is KAGVTQTPRYLIKTRGQQVTLSCSPISGHRSVSWYQQTPGQGLQFLFEYFSETQRNKGNFPGRFSGRQFSNSRSEMNVSTLELGDSALYLCASSWELAPQETQYFGPGTRLLVL.

The chain employs TRBV7-9 and TRBJ1-1; TRBD1 might be the D (6 bases). The V gene's germline CDR1 is SEHNR and CDR2 FQNEAQ (reference sequence). V gave up 1 base and J gave up 8 bases, with 14 bases separating them. The CDR3 sequence is 14 residues long. The CDR3 nucleotides read TGTGCCAGCAGCTTAGGAGGTTATGGGGGCGAAGCTTTCTTT. It is translated as CASSLGGYGGEAFF.

V and J are TRBV5-5 and TRBJ1-4, with a tentative D call TRBD1 (5 bases). Germline V CDR1 and CDR2: SGHKS, YYEKEE (reference sequence). Trimming took off 0 bases at V and 8 bases at J, with 11 bases between the two ends. There are 14 residues in the CDR3. The CDR3 region is CASSLERGWEKLFF. The CDR3 region has the DNA TGTGCCAGCAGCTTGGAAAGGGGTTGGGAAAAACTGTTTTTT.